What follows are 2 T cell receptor beta chains derived from one specimen sequenced in a study of blood T cells in healthy people across ages. The second PCR ran about 6 to 12 cycles with a sample-barcoded 5' primer and J-beta primers. One entry per CDR3 protein results from TCRdb running MiXCR on the 5' RACE reads. In the table there are 850,000 or so distinct CDR3 sequences, under 30% of which are singletons. Sequenced material: blood. The source of these receptors is a woman of 80 years or more in good health.

V gene TRBV7-2 combines with J gene TRBJ2-1; 9 bases are shared with TRBD2. From germline, CDR1 is SGHTA and CDR2 FQGNSA. CDR3 length: 16 amino acids. Trimming at V came to 5 bases and at J to 4 bases, leaving 9 bases not matched to a gene. CDR3 sequence (DNA): TGTGCCAGCAGCCCGCCGCGGGGGGGGCGTTACAATGAGCAGTTCTTC. Amino acid sequence: CASSPPRGGRYNEQFF.

This clonotype was detected ten times or more. The genes are TRBV3-1 and TRBJ2-5, with TRBD2 identical over 10 bases. This CDR3 contains 17 residues. The germline gives CDR1 LGHDT, CDR2 YNNKEL (reference sequence). The V and J ends lost 4 bases and 1 base, in that order; junction bases with no gene match: 9. CDR3 residues: CASSPGYQRGGQETQYF. The CDR3 nucleotides are TGTGCCAGCAGCCCAGGGTACCAGCGGGGGGGCCAAGAGACCCAGTACTTC.